The present T cell receptor beta chain was sequenced within a study of T cells expressing NK-cell markers. Each CDR3 protein gets one entry in TCRdb, which reprocessed the 5' RACE reads and gives no DNA. The sample includes over 150,000 distinct CDR3 sequences. The CDR3 runs to 16 residues. The germline V gene encodes CDR1 SGHDN and CDR2 FVKESK. The chain employs TRBV14 and TRBJ2-1; with no DNA, the TCRdb D assignment of TRBD1 cannot be verified. The sample comprised blood T cells: a sorted CD56 or NKG2C T cell subset, CD4+ or CD8+ T cells, or bulk PBMC T cells (not recorded which). The source is a man between 18 and 69 years old in good health. The CDR3 region is CASSPWGTGTRNEQFF. Using reference TRBV14 and TRBJ2-1 for the parts outside the CDR3, the full variable domain is EAGVTQFPSHSVIEKGQTVTLRCDPISGHDNLYWYRRVMGKEIKFLLHFVKESKQDESGMPNNRFLAERTGGTYSTLKVQPAELEDSGVYFCASSPWGTGTRNEQFFGPGTRLTVL.